This T cell receptor beta chain was retrieved from a study of shared clonotypes between healthy human individuals. Cells designated naive CD8 were CD45RO-negative and were positively selected for CCR7, with terminally differentiated effector memory CD45RA+ cells excluded. Concerning this clone: Its specificity is unknown.

CDR3 length equals 18 residues. V lost 3 bases, J lost 4 bases, and 23 bases lay in between. CDR1 and CDR2 (germline): MGHRA, YSYEKL. At a deep level, the assay was run. The input for sorted-subset replicate PCRs was approximately 190 ng DNA, 25,000 to 35,000 T cell genomes. Under the authors' procedure: Junction-only immunoSEQ sequences carried no quality scores, so filtering differed. Using immunoSEQ multiplex PCR, the repertoire was profiled, and TCRdb retains in-frame clones only, with some absent. V, J and clone size were drawn from that table, and D and trimming were deduced from the DNA. Among some 2,100,000 clones listed, approximately 94% were seen once. Notes on the study in general: Non-shared clonotypes displayed generation probabilities falling below those of clonotypes present in all four donors.

The sequenced material came from naive CD8+ T cells from PBMCs. This TCR was sampled from a man aged 18 to 35 in good health. Some clones in this sample may be carry-over from other donors' samples. V and J are TRBV4-1 and TRBJ2-3, with D perhaps matching TRBD2 (6 bases). The CDR3 DNA sequence: TGCGCCAGCAGCCAGTCCCCCGGGGGTAGGGGCAACGCAGATACGCAGTATTTT. Residues: CASSQSPGGRGNADTQYF.